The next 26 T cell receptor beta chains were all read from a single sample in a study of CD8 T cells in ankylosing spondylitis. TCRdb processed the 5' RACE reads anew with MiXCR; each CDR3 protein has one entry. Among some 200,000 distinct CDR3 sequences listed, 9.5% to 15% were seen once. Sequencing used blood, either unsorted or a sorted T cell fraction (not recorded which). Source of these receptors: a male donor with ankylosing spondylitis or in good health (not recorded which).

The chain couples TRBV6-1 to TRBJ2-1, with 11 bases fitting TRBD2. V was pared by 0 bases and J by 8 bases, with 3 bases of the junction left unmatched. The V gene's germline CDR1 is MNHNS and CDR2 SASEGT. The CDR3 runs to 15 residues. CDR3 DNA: TGTGCCAGCAGTGAAGCTAGCGGGAGGGCCGATGAGCAGTTCTTC. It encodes CASSEASGRADEQFF.

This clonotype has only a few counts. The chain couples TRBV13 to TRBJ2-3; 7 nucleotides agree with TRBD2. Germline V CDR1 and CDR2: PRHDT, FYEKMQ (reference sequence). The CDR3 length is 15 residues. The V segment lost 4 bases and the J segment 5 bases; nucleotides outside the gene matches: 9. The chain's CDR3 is CASSSVSGMVDTQYF. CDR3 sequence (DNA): TGTGCCAGCAGCTCAGTAAGCGGGATGGTAGATACGCAGTATTTT.

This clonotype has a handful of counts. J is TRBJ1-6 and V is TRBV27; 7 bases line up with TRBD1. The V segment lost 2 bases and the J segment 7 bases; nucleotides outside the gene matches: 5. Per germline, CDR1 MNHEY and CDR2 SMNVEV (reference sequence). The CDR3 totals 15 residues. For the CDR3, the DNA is TGTGCCAGCAGTTTAGGGGGACAGCCCAATTCACCCCTCCACTTT. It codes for CASSLGGQPNSPLHF.

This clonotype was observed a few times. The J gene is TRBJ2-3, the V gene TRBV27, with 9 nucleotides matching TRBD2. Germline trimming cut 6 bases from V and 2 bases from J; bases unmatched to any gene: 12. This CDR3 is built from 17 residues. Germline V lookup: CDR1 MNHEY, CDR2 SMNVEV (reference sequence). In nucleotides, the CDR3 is TGTGCCAGCAGCCCAGGGACTAGCTGGAGTTTCACAGATACGCAGTATTTT. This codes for CASSPGTSWSFTDTQYF.

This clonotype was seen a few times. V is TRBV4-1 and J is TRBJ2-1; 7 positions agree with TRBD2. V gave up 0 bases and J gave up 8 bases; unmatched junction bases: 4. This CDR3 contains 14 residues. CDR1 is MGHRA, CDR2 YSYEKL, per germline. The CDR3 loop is CASSQDAGDDEQFF. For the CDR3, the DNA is TGCGCCAGCAGCCAAGACGCGGGGGATGATGAGCAGTTCTTC.

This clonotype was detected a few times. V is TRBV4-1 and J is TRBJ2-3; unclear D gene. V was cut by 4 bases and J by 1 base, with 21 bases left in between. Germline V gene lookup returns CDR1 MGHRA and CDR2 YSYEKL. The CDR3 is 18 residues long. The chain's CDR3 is CASSPNSGLPSRTDTQYF. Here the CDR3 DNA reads TGCGCCAGCAGCCCGAACTCCGGTCTCCCGAGTCGCACAGATACGCAGTATTTT.

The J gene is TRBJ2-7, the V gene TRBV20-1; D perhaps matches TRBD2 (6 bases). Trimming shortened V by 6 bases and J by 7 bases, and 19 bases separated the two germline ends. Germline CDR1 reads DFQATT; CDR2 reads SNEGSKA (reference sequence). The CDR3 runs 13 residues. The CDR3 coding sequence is TGCAGTGCCCTGAGCATGCTAGCGACTGAGCAGTACTTC. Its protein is CSALSMLATEQYF.

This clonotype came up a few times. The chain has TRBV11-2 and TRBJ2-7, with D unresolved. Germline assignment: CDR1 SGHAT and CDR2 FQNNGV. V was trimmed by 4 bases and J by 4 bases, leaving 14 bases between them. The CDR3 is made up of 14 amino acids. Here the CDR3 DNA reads TGTGCCAGCAGCTCCGATCTAGAACCTTACGAGCAGTACTTC. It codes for CASSSDLEPYEQYF.

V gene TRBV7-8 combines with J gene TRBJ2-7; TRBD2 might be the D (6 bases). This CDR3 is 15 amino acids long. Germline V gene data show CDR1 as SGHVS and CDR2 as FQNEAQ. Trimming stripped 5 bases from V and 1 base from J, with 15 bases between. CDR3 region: CASSAGAGPSYEQYF. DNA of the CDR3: TGTGCCAGCAGCGCCGGCGCGGGGCCGTCCTACGAGCAGTACTTC.

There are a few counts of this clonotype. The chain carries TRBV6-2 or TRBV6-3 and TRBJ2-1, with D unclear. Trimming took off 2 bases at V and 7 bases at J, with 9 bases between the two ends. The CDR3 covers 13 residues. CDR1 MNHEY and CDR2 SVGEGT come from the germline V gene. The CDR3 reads CASSYGGTNEQFF. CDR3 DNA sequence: TGTGCCAGCAGTTACGGCGGTACGAATGAGCAGTTCTTC.

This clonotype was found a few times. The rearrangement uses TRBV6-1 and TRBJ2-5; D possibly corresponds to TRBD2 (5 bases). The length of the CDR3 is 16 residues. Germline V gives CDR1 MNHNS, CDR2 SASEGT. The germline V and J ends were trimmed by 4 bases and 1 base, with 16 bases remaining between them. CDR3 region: CASSAGEGLFQETQYF. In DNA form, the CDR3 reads TGTGCCAGCAGTGCGGGTGAGGGCCTTTTCCAAGAGACCCAGTACTTC.

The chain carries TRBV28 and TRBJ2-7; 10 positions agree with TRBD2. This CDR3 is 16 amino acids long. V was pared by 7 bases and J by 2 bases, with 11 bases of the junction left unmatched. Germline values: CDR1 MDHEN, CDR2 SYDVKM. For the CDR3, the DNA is TGTGCCAGCACTCTCTATCCACTAGCGGGAACCTACGAGCAGTACTTC. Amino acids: CASTLYPLAGTYEQYF.

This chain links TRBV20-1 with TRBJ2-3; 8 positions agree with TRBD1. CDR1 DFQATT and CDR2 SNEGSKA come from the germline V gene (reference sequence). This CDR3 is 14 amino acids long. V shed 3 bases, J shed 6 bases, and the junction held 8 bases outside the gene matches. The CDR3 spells CSASIDRGVDTQYF. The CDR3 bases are TGCAGTGCTAGTATTGACAGGGGAGTGGATACGCAGTATTTT.

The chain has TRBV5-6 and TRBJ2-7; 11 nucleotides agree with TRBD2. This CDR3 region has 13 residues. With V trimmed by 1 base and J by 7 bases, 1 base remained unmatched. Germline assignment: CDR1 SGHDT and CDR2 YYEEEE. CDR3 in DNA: TGTGCCAGCAGCTTGAGGACTAGCGGGGAGCAGTACTTC. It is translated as CASSLRTSGEQYF.

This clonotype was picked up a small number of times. CDR3 bases: TGTGCCAGCACCCCCCGCCTACCCTCGGGCAGAGGGGCTTTCTTT. Encoded protein: CASTPRLPSGRGAFF. The chain is built from TRBV12-3 or TRBV12-4 and TRBJ1-1, with unresolved D. Trimming removed 7 bases at V and 11 bases at J, with 26 bases between. CDR3 size: 15 residues.

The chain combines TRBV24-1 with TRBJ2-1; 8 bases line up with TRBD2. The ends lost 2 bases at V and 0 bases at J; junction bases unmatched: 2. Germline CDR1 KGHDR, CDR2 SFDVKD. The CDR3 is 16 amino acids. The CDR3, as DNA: TGTGCCACCAGTGATTACGGGAGGGCCTCCTACAATGAGCAGTTCTTC. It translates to CATSDYGRASYNEQFF.

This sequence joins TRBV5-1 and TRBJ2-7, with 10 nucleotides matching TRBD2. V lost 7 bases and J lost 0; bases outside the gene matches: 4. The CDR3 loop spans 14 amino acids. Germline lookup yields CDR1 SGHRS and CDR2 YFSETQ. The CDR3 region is CASRLAGSSYEQYF. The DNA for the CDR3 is TGCGCCAGCCGACTAGCGGGCAGCTCCTACGAGCAGTACTTC.

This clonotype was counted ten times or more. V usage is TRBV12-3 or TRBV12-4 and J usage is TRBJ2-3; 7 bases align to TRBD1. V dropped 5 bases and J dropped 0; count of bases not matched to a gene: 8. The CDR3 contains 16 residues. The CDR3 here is CASSPTGATSTDTQYF. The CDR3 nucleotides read TGTGCCAGCAGTCCTACAGGGGCAACTAGCACAGATACGCAGTATTTT.

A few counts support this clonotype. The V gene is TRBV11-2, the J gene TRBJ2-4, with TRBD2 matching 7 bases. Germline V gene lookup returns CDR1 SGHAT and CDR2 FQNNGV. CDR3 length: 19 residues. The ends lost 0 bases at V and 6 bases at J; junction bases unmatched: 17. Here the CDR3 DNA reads TGTGCCAGCAGCTTAGATCCCAGGACTAGAGGGACTGGTGGAAACATTCAGTACTTC. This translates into CASSLDPRTRGTGGNIQYF.

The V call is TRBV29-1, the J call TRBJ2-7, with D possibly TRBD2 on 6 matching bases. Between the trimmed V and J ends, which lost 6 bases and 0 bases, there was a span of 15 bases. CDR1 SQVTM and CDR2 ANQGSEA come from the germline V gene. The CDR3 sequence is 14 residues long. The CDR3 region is CSVSGAMNSYEQYF. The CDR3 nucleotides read TGCAGCGTCTCGGGAGCCATGAACTCCTACGAGCAGTACTTC.

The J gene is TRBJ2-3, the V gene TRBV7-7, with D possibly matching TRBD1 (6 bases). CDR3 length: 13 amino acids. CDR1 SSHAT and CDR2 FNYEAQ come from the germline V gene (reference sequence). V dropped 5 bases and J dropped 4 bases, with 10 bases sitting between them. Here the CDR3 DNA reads TGTGCCAGCAGCCCAGGGGAAGCAGATACGCAGTATTTT. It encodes CASSPGEADTQYF.

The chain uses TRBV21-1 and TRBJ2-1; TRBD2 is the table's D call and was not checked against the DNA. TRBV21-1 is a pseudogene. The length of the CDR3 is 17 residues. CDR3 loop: CASTLSSRAQKYNEQFF. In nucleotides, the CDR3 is TGTGCCAGCACCCTATCGTCGAGAGCCCAGAAATACAATGAGCAGTTCTTC.

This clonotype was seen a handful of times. The CDR3 is CASSYGAQGNTEAFF. CDR3 coding DNA: TGCGCCAGCAGTTATGGGGCACAGGGGAACACTGAAGCTTTCTTT. This rearrangement joins TRBV4-1 to TRBJ1-1; maybe TRBD1 (6 bases). The CDR3 runs to 15 residues. Germline CDR1 MGHRA, CDR2 YSYEKL. Trimming took 6 bases from V and 1 from J, leaving 15 bases between them.

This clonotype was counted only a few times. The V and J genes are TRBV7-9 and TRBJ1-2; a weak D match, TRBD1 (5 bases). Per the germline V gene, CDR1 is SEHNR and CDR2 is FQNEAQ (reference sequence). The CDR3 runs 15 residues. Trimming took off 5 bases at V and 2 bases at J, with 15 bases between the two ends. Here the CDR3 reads CASSLSGGGNYGYTF. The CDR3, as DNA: TGTGCCAGCAGCCTTTCTGGTGGGGGGAACTATGGCTACACCTTC.

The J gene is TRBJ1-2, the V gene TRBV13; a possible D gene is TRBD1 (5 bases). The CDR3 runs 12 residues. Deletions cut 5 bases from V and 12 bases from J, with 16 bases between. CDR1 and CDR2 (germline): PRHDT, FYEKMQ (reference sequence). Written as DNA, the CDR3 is TGTGCCAGCAGCCCTACCTCCGGGACGCACACCTTC. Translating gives CASSPTSGTHTF.

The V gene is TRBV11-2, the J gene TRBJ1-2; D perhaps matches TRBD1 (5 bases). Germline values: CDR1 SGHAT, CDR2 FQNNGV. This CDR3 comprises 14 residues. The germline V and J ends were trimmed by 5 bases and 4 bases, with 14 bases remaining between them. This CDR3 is CASSPPGRGYGYTF. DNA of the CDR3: TGTGCCAGCAGCCCCCCGGGGAGGGGCTATGGCTACACCTTC. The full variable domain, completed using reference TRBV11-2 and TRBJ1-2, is EAGVAQSPRYKIIEKRQSVAFWCNPISGHATLYWYQQILGQGPKLLIQFQNNGVVDDSQLPKDRFSAERLKGVDSTLKIQPAKLEDSAVYLCASSPPGRGYGYTFGSGTRLTVV.